This T cell receptor (beta chain) was identified during a study of blood T cell repertoires in COVID-19. At the level of the study: T cells, B-cell-depleted T cells, or PBMCs provided the cDNA or gDNA that served as material.

Repertoires were generated with immunoSEQ multiplex PCR, while TCRdb's copy carries only in-frame clones and drops some. Found here are some 73,000 clones, about nine tenths of them singletons; the top ten hold under 15%. The receptor was derived from a woman aged 55-75 years with acute or convalescent COVID-19. Sequencing input: peripheral blood.

The CDR3 DNA is TGCGCCACCAAAGGTGGGGGGCAAGAGACCCAGTACTTC. It encodes CATKGGGQETQYF. The V call is TRBV5-1, the J call TRBJ2-5; possibly TRBD2 for D (6 bases). The CDR3 is 13 amino acids. Trimming took off 9 bases at V and 2 bases at J, with 14 bases between the two ends. CDR1 SGHRS and CDR2 YFSETQ come from the germline V gene. Together with reference TRBV5-1 and TRBJ2-5, the CDR3 gives the full variable domain: KAGVTQTPRYLIKTRGQQVTLSCSPISGHRSVSWYQQTPGQGLQFLFEYFSETQRNKGNFPGRFSGRQFSNSRSEMNVSTLELGDSALYLCATKGGGQETQYFGPGTRLLVL.